This entry is about one TCR beta chain. This clone appeared a few times. Its binding antigen is unknown. No quality values exist for individual bases; no much larger clone is one base distant. The CDR3 regions of human TCRbeta chains were analyzed by immunosequencing. On the authors' methods: TCRs in the repertoires were compared against a reference library of SARS-CoV-2-specific TCRs that had been generated with the MIRA antigen-specificity platform. Breadth meant the fraction of unique TCRs that were SARS-CoV-2-associated, whereas depth meant the fraction of total T cells that were SARS-CoV-2-associated. Using the MIRA data, each spike-specific TCR was assigned both to the spike region to which the TCR was reactive and to a CD4 or CD8 class. Log10-transformed breadth and depth values were compared by one-way ANOVA with Sidak's multiple comparisons tests. TCRdb's version of the immuneACCESS table is confined to in-frame rearrangements and falls short of the full clone set. An unresolved V gene accounts for under half of the shortfall where checked; the remainder is of unknown origin. That table is the source of V, J and clone size, and D and trimming were worked out from the DNA. The sample table shows about 110,000 clones, and 80% to 85% are seen once. Together, the top ten hold around 9.9% of the sample.

The data stem from a study of T cell responses to AZD1222 COVID-19 vaccine (dated by TCRdb to about 2021). About the investigation overall: AZD1222 recipients whose second dose came at about 4 weeks and those whose second dose came at about 12 weeks were combined into one group, since spike-specific TCR depth and breadth did not differ between the two schedules. TCR sequencing covered approximately 230 trial participants: 207 given two doses of AZD1222 and 26 given two doses of MenACWY control vaccine. Trial participants were enrolled by age into 18-55, 56-69 and 70-plus year subgroups, with approximately 150, 30 and 60 TCR-sequenced participants respectively.

This sample's time point label indicates: baseline before first vaccination. Vaccinee samples were obtained from the UK trials COV001 and COV002, which included a single-blind randomized controlled phase 2/3 trial of AZD1222 (ChAdOx1 nCoV-19) in healthy adults. For TCRbeta chain sequencing, PBMC samples were collected from trial participants at day 0 and at day 28 after the second dose. The CDR3 covers 18 residues, taking in both the cysteine and the phenylalanine. The sequence is cut down to CDR3 DNA, 54 bases in frame from base 1. Broader findings and caveats from the paper: A significant rise in spike-specific TCR breadth and depth was observed after two AZD1222 doses relative to day 0 and relative to MenACWY recipients. In the small 56-69-year group, the increase in depth fell short of significance, most likely because of low power. Reportedly, close to half of the unique spike-specific TCRs recognized epitopes lying outside the regions that are mutated in the B.1.351 and B.1.1.7 variants. The vaccine-associated CD4 TCRs covered the entire spike protein, and the dominant responses fell in regions 160-218 and 743-854. Participants were mostly white British, with more females than males. The authors suggested clonal diversity may have been underestimated. Conclusions about previously exposed vaccinees are limited because only a handful of AZD1222 recipients were SARS-CoV-2 seropositive at baseline. Because no day 14 peak-response samples were available, the repertoires could be characterized only after the peak T cell response.

This TCR was sampled from an adult in good health. The chain employs TRBV21-1 and TRBJ2-7; the table calls TRBD1, which could not be checked here. TRBV21-1 is given as a pseudogene. Source: peripheral blood, taken on day 0 of AZD1222 vaccination. The nucleotide sequence reads TGTGCCAGCAGCAAAACCGACAGGGGGAACGCTCCTAGCGACGAGCAGTACTTC. Translated, it gives CASSKTDRGNAPSDEQYF.